What follows describes a single T cell receptor (beta chain). The antigen is unknown. PCR was performed using 60 Vbeta and 13 Jbeta primers. Sequencing used immunoSEQ multiplex PCR; TCRdb keeps in-frame clones, though not all of them. This table has about 130,000 clones, about 72% appearing once. This sample is part of a study of cytomegalovirus exposure and HLA in healthy donors. Study-level findings and limits: Later genetic work tied a missense DCLRE1C variant to beta-chain V and J trimming.

The CDR3 runs 11 residues. Germline V gene lookup returns CDR1 SNHLY and CDR2 FYNNEI. V lost 6 bases and J lost 4, with 3 bases in between. This rearrangement joins TRBV2 to TRBJ2-2; D is uncertain. The sequence derives from a female donor in good health and CMV-seronegative. Sequencing used PBMCs. CDR3 loop: CASRSTGELFF. In DNA form, the CDR3 reads TGTGCCAGCAGGAGCACCGGGGAGCTGTTTTTT.